This TCR beta chain was identified during a study of T cells in Graves' hyperthyroidism and ophthalmopathy. The V and J ends lost 5 bases and 8 bases, in that order; junction bases with no gene match: 9. This CDR3 is 14 amino acids long. What was amplified from RNA transcripts were TCR beta CDR3 regions. The TCR CDR3 was amplified in a first-round RT-PCR using the HTBI primer set. TCRdb ran MiXCR on the multiplex PCR reads and lists one entry per CDR3 protein. The sample lists around 660,000 distinct CDR3 sequences, over 40% seen once, with under 8.5% in the top ten. Study-wide points: Separation of ophthalmopathy from stable hyperthyroidism was achieved by a 13 V-J model.

This clonotype was seen a handful of times. Its matching antigen is unknown. J is TRBJ1-2 and V is TRBV12-3 or TRBV12-4; TRBD1 matches at 9 bases. The specimen sequenced was peripheral blood or thyroid tissue (not recorded which). The receptor comes from an adult man with Graves' disease, either hyperthyroidism or ophthalmopathy (not recorded which). The CDR3 nucleotides read TGTGCCAGCAGTGATAGGACAGGGGTTCGGGGCTACACCTTC. It specifies CASSDRTGVRGYTF.